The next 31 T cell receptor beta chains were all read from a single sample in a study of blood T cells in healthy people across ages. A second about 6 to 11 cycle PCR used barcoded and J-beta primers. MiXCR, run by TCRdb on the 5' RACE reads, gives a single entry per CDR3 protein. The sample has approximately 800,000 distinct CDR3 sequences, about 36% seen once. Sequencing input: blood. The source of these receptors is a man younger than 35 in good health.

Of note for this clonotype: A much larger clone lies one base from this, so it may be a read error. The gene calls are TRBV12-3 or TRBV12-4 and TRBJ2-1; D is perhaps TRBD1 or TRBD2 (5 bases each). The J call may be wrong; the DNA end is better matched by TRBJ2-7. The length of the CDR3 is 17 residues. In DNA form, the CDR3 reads TGTGCCAGCAGTTTAGCGCGGGTTAGGGGCCCCTACAATGAGCAGTACTTC. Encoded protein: CASSLARVRGPYNEQYF.

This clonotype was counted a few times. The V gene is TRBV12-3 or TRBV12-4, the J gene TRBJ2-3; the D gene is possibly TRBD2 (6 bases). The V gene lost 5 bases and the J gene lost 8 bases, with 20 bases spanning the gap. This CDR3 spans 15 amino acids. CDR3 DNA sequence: TGTGCCAGCAGTCCGCCCGGCGGTGGGGGAGGTACGCAGTATTTT. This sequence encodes CASSPPGGGGGTQYF.

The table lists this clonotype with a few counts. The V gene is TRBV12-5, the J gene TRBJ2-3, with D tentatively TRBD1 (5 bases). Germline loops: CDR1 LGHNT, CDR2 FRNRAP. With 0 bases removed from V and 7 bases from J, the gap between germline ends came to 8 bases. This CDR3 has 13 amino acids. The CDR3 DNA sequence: TGTGCTAGTGGTTTGGTAGGGGTTAATACGCAGTATTTT. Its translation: CASGLVGVNTQYF.

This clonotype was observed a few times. The DNA of the CDR3 is TGTGCCAGCAACCAGCTGGCTGGCTCTGGGGATGAGCAGTTCTTC. Translation gives CASNQLAGSGDEQFF. The genes are TRBV9 and TRBJ2-1; D gene ambiguous. Trimming took off 6 bases at V and 8 bases at J, with 21 bases between the two ends. Germline V CDR1 and CDR2: SGDLS, YYNGEE. The CDR3 is 15 residues long.

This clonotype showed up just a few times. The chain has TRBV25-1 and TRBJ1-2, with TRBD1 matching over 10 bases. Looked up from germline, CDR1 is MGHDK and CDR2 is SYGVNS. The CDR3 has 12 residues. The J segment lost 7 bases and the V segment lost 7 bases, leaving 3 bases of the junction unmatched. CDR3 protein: CASTTGGIGYTF. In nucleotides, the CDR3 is TGTGCCAGCACGACAGGGGGCATTGGCTACACCTTC.

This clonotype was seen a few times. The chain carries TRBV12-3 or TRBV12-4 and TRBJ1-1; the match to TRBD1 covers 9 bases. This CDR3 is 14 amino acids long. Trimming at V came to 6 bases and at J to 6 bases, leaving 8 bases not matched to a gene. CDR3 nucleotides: TGTGCCAGCAGCCCCCGGACAGGGGCAGCTGAAGCTTTCTTT. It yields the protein CASSPRTGAAEAFF.

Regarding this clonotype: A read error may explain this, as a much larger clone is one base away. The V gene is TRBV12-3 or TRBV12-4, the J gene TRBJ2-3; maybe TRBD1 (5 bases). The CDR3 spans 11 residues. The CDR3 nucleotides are TGTGCCAGCACCCGCACAGGTACGCAGTATTTT. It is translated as CASTRTGTQYF.

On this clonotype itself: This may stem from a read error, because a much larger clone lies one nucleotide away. The CDR3 protein is CDSSRTGPYEQYF. CDR3 bases: TGCGACAGCAGTCGGACAGGGCCCTACGAGCAGTACTTC. V and J are TRBV5-1 and TRBJ2-7; 8 bases are shared with TRBD1. CDR1 and CDR2 from the germline V gene are SGHRS and YFSETQ. This CDR3 has 13 residues. Looking up the rest from reference TRBV5-1 and TRBJ2-7 gives the full variable domain: KAGVTQTPRYLIKTRGQQVTLSCSPISGHRSVSWYQQTPGQGLQFLFEYFSETQRNKGNFPGRFSGRQFSNSRSEMNVSTLELGDSALYLCDSSRTGPYEQYFGPGTRLTVT.

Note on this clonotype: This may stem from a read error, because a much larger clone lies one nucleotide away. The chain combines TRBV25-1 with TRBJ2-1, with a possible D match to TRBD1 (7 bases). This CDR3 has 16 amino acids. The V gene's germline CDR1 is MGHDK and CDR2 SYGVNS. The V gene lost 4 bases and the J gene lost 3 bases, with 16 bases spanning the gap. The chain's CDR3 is CASSVSGGPGYNEQFF. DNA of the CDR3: TGTGCCAGCAGTGTCTCAGGGGGGCCCGGCTACAATGAGCAGTTCTTC. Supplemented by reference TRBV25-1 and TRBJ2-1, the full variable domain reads EADIYQTPRYLVIGTGKKITLECSQTMGHDKMYWYQQDPGMELHLIHYSYGVNSTEKGDLSSESTVSRIRTEHFPLTLESARPSHTSQYLCASSVSGGPGYNEQFFGPGTRLTVL.

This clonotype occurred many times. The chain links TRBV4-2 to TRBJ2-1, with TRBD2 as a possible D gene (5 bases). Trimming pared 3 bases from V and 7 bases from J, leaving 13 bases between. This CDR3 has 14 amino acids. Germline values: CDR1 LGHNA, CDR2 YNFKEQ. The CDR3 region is CASSHPDWRNEQFF. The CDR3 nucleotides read TGTGCCAGCAGCCACCCGGACTGGAGGAATGAGCAGTTCTTC.

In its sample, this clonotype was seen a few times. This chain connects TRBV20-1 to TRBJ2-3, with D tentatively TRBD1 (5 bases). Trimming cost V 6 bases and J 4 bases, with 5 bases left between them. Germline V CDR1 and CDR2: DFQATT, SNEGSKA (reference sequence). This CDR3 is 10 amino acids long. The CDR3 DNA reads TGCAGTGCACAGGCAGATACGCAGTATTTT. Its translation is CSAQADTQYF.

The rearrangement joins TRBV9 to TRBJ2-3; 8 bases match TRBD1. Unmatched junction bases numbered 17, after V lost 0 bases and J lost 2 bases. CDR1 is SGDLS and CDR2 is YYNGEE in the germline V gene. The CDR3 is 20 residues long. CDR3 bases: TGTGCCAGCAGCGTAGTCGCCCCGGGACAGGACGAGGTTGACACAGATACGCAGTATTTT. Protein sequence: CASSVVAPGQDEVDTDTQYF. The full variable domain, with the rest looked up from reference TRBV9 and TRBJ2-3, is DSGVTQTPKHLITATGQRVTLRCSPRSGDLSVYWYQQSLDQGLQFLIQYYNGEERAKGNILERFSAQQFPDLHSELNLSSLELGDSALYFCASSVVAPGQDEVDTDTQYFGPGTRLTVL.

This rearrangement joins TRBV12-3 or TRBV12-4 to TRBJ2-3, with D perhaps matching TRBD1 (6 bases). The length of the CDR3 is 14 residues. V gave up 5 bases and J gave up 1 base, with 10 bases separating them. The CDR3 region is CASSDRQGTDTQYF. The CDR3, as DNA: TGTGCCAGCAGTGACAGACAGGGCACAGATACGCAGTATTTT.

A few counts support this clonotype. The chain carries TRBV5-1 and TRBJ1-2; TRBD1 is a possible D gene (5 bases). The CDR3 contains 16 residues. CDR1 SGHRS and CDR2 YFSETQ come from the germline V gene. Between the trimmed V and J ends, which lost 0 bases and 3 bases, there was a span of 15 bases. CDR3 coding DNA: TGCGCCAGCAGCTTGGGGGACCGGCCCCAAGACTATGGCTACACCTTC. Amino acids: CASSLGDRPQDYGYTF.

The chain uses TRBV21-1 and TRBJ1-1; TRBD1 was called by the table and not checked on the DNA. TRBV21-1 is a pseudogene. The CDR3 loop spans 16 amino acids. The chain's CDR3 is CASSKVPRQGGTEAFF. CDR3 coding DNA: TGTGCCAGCAGCAAAGTCCCGCGGCAGGGTGGAACTGAAGCTTTCTTT.

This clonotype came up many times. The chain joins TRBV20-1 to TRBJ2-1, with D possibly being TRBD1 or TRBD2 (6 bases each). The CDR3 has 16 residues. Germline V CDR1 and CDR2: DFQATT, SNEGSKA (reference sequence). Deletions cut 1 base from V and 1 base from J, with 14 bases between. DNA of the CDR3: TGCAGTGCTAGAGCCGATCAGGGGACTTCCTACAATGAGCAGTTCTTC. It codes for CSARADQGTSYNEQFF.

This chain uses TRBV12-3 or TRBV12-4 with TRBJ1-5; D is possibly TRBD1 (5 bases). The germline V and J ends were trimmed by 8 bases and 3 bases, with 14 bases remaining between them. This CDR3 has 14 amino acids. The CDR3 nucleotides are TGTGCCAGCGGCAAAGGGGATATCAATCAGCCCCAGCATTTT. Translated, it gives CASGKGDINQPQHF.

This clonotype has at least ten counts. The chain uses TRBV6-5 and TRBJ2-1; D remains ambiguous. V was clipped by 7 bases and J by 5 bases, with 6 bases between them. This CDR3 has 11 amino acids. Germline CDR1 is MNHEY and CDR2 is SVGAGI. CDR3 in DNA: TGTGCCAGCAACCAGAACAATGAGCAGTTCTTC. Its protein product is CASNQNNEQFF.

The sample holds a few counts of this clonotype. CDR3 in amino acids: CASSQDLRLGDPEQFF. The CDR3, as DNA: TGTGCCAGCAGCCAAGATCTGAGACTGGGGGATCCTGAGCAGTTCTTC. The chain is built from TRBV4-2 and TRBJ2-1, with D possibly being TRBD1 or TRBD2 (5 bases each). Trimming took 0 bases from V and 9 from J, leaving 18 bases between them. This CDR3 region has 16 residues. Per the germline V gene, CDR1 is LGHNA and CDR2 is YNFKEQ.

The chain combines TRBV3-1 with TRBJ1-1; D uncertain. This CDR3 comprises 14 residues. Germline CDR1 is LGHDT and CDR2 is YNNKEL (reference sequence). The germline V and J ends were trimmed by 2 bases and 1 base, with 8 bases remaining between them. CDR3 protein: CASSQRTRNTEAFF. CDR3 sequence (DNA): TGTGCCAGCAGCCAACGGACGCGGAACACTGAAGCTTTCTTT.

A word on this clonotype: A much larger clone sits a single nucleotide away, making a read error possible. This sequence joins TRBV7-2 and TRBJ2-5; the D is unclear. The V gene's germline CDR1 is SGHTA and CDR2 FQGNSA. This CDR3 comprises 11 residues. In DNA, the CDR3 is TGTGCCGGCAGCTCATCAGAGACCCAGTACTTC. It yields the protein CAGSSSETQYF.

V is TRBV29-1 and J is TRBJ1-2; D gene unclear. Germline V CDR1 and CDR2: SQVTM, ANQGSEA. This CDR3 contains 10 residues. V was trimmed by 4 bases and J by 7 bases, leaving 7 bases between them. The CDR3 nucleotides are TGCAGCGTTGGGGATCGTGGCTACACCTTC. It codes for CSVGDRGYTF.

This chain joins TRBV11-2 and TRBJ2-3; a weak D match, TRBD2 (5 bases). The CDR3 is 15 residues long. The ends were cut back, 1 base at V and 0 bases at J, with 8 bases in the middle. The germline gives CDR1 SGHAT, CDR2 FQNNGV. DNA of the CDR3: TGTGCCAGCAGCTTAGGCCGGACTAGCACAGATACGCAGTATTTT. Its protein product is CASSLGRTSTDTQYF.

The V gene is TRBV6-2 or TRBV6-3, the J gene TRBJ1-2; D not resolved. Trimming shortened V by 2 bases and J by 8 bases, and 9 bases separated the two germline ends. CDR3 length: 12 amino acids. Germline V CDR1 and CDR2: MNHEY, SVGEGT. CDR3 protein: CASSYGRAGYTF. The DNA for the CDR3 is TGTGCCAGCAGTTACGGTCGGGCGGGCTACACCTTC.

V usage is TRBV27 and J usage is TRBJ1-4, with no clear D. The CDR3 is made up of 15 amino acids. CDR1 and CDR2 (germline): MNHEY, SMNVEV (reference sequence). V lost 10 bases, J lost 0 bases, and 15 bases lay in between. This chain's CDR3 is CANLTRPPTNEKLFF. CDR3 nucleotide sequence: TGTGCCAACCTGACAAGACCACCAACTAATGAAAAACTGTTTTTT. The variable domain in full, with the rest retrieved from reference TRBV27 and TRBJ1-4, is EAQVTQNPRYLITVTGKKLTVTCSQNMNHEYMSWYRQDPGLGLRQIYYSMNVEVTDKGDVPEGYKVSRKEKRNFPLILESPSPNQTSLYFCANLTRPPTNEKLFFGSGTQLSVL.

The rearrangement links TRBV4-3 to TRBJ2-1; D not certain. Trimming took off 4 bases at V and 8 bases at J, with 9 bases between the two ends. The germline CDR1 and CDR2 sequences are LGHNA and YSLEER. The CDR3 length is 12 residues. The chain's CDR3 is CASSLYRDEQFF. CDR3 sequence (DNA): TGCGCCAGCAGCCTTTACCGTGATGAGCAGTTCTTC.

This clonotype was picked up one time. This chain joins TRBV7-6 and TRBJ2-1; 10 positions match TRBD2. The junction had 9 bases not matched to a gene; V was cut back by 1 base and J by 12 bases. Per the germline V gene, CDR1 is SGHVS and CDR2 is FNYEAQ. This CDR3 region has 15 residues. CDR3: CASSLEASGGIGQFF. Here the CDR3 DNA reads TGTGCCAGCAGCTTAGAGGCTAGCGGGGGAATAGGGCAGTTCTTC.

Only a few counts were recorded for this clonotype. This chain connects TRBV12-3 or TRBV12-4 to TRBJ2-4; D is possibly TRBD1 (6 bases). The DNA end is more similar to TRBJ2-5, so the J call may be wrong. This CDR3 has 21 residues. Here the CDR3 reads CASSPSQNVLGDRYLLGTQYF. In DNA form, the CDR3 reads TGTGCCAGCAGCCCGTCACAGAACGTCTTAGGCGACAGGTACCTGCTGGGGACCCAGTACTTC.

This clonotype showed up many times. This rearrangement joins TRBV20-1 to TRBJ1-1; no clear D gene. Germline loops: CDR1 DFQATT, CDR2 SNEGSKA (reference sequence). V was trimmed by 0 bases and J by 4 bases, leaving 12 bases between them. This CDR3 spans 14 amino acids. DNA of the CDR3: TGCAGTGCTAGAGATCGGATCTGGGCCACTGAAGCTTTCTTT. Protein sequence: CSARDRIWATEAFF.

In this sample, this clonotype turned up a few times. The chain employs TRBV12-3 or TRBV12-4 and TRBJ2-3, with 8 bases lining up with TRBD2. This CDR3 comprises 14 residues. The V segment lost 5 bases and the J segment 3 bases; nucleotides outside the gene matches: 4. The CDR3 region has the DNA TGTGCCAGCAGTCTGGGACTAGAGACAGATACGCAGTATTTT. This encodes CASSLGLETDTQYF.

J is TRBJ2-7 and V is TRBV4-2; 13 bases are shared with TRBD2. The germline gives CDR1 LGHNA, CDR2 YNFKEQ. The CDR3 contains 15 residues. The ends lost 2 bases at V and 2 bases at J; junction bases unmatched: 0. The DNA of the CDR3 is TGTGCCAGCAGCCAAACTAGCGGGGGGGCCTACGAGCAGTACTTC. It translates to CASSQTSGGAYEQYF.